This record concerns one T cell receptor beta chain sequence. Its cognate antigen has yet to be identified. No per-base quality is available; no much larger clone lies one base away. The data derive from a study (dated by TCRdb to the mid-2010s). With regard to the full study: The study examined whether tumor-infiltrating Tregs in breast cancer are drawn from blood Tregs or arise in situ by conversion from other CD4+ T cell subsets.

From the cysteine through the phenylalanine, the CDR3 covers 13 amino acids. The CDR3 DNA has 39 bases and is translated from base 1. The germline V gene (reference sequence) provides CDR1 SEHNR and CDR2 FQNEAQ. V trim: 8 bases; J trim: 4 bases; unmatched bases: 5. Full-length TCR variable regions were amplified by 5' RACE PCR with constant-region reverse primers, and semi-nested PCR with Nested Universal Primer A was subsequently performed. Using the ReliaPrep RNA Cell Miniprep System, total RNA was extracted, and the SMARTer RACE 5'/3' Kit was then used to reverse transcribe the RNA into 5'RACE-ready cDNA. An Illumina MiSeq was used to sequence the full-length TCR alpha and beta libraries, which had been barcoded with multiplex adaptors. Processing in the source paper ran as follows. For each of nine subset-tissue groups, sequencing data from the five patients were combined, and the groups were compared by unsupervised clustering of TCR gene usage. Repertoire similarity was calculated with the Morisita-Horn index, weighting shared sequences by their contribution to each repertoire. Using fastp at Q25 and MiXCR, TCRdb reprocessed the public reads and kept productive beta chains. Rows merge per CDR3 protein into single entries with the most common DNA and genes. What appears here as the V and J calls and clone size reflects TCRdb's work, not the paper's. The sample records approximately 60,000 distinct CDR3 sequences, about 28% of which are singletons. 2.5% to 3.5% of the sample rests with the top ten.

Memory CD4+ T cells were isolated as CD4+CD45RO+CD25- cells. Tregs, naive and memory CD4+ T cells from tumor, blood and ipsilateral draining lymph nodes of a handful of breast cancer patients underwent full-length TCR alpha and beta sequencing. Tumor tissue and lymph nodes from ipsilateral axillary dissection were perfused with PBS, minced and digested with collagenase I and hyaluronidase. FACS confirmed that the sorted cell populations were more than 90% pure. What the work shows at the level of the full study, not this receptor alone: Tumor-infiltrating Treg TCR alpha and beta sequences overlapped most with tumor naive CD4+ T cells, then with blood naive CD4+ T cells. Tumor memory CD4+ T cell TCR gene usage was found to cluster with blood and lymph node memory CD4+ cells and with lymph node naive CD4+ cells. Rather than covering whole repertoires, validation in the larger cohort was restricted to a single TCR beta V-J rearrangement.

Sample: tumor-infiltrating memory CD4+ T cells sorted from the breast tumor. What the cell subset or site label conveys for this sample: memory CD4+ T cells, CD4+CD45RO+CD25-. The sequence derives from a female donor with breast cancer. This sequence uses TRBV7-9 and TRBJ2-1, with TRBD1 matching 7 junction bases. The CDR3 protein sequence reads: CASLQTGYNEQFF. The DNA sequence reads TGTGCCAGCCTACAGACAGGGTACAATGAGCAGTTCTTC. With all but the CDR3 taken from the reference TRBV7-9 and TRBJ2-1 genes, the full variable domain is: DTGVSQNPRHKITKRGQNVTFRCDPISEHNRLYWYRQTLGQGPEFLTYFQNEAQLEKSRLLSDRFSAERPKGSFSTLEIQRTEQGDSAMYLCASLQTGYNEQFFGPGTRLTVL.